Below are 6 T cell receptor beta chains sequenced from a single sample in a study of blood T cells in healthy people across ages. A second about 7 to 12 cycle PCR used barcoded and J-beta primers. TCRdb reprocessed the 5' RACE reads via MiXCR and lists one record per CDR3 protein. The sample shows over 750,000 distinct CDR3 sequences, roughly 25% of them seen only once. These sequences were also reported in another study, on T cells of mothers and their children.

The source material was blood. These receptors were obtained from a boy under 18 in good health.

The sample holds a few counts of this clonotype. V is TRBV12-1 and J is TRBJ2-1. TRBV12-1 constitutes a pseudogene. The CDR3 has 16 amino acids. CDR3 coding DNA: TGTGCCAGCAGCTTAAGACTCTTTAGCTCCTACAATGAGCAGTTCTTC. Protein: CASSLRLFSSYNEQFF.

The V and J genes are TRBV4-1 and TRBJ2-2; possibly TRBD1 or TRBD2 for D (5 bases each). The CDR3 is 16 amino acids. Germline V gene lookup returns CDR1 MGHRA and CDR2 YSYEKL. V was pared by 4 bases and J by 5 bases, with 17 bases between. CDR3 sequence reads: CASSPSTGRTTGELFF. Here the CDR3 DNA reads TGCGCCAGCAGCCCGTCTACGGGGCGAACGACCGGGGAGCTGTTTTTT.

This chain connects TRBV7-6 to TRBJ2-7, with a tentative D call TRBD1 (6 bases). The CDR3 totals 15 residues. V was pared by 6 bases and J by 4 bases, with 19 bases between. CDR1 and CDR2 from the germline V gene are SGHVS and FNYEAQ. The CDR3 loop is CASSSGTGWEYEQYF. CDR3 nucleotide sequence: TGTGCCAGCAGTTCTGGAACAGGGTGGGAGTACGAGCAGTACTTC.

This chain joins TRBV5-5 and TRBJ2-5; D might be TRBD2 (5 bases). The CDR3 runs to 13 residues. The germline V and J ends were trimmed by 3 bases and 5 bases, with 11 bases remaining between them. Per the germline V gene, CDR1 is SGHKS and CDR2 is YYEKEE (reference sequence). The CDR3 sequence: CASSSSGWETQYF. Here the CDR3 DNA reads TGTGCCAGCAGCTCGAGCGGTTGGGAGACCCAGTACTTC.

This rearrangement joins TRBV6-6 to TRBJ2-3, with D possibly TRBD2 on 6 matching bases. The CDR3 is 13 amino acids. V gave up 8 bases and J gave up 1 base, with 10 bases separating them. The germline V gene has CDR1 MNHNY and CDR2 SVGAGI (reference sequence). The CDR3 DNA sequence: TGTGCCAGCCGGACGGGGGGCACAGATACGCAGTATTTT. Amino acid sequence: CASRTGGTDTQYF.

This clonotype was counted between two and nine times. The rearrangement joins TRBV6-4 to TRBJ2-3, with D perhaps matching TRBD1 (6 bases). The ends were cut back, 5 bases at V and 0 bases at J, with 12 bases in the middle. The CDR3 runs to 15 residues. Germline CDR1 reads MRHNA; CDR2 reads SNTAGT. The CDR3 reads CASSMDSYSTDTQYF. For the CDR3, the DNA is TGTGCCAGCAGTATGGACAGTTATAGCACAGATACGCAGTATTTT.